The 32 T cell receptor beta chains given below trace back to one sample, sequenced in a study of T cells after yellow fever vaccination. Each CDR3 protein is one row after TCRdb ran MiXCR on the 5' RACE reads. The sample lists some 320,000 distinct CDR3 sequences; roughly 9.4% were seen once. Sequenced here: PBMCs, sampled on the day of the first yellow fever vaccination. The receptor source for this set is a man younger than 35 who received the YFV17D yellow fever vaccine.

This clonotype was seen many times. The J gene is TRBJ2-7, the V gene TRBV27, with D tentatively TRBD1 (6 bases). CDR1 MNHEY and CDR2 SMNVEV come from the germline V gene (reference sequence). Trimming cost V 1 base and J 6 bases, with 10 bases left between them. This CDR3 contains 13 residues. The CDR3 sequence is CASSLYRRGEQYF. In DNA form, the CDR3 reads TGTGCCAGCAGTTTATATCGCAGGGGCGAGCAGTACTTC.

This clonotype was found a few times. The rearrangement uses TRBV19 and TRBJ2-7; maybe TRBD2 (7 bases). Germline assignment: CDR1 LNHDA and CDR2 SQIVND (reference sequence). V shed 10 bases and J shed 2 bases, with 15 bases lying between them. The CDR3 covers 13 residues. The CDR3 loop is CATNGGATYEQYF. The CDR3 DNA reads TGTGCCACGAATGGGGGGGCGACCTACGAGCAGTACTTC. The variable domain in full, completed from reference TRBV19 and TRBJ2-7, reads DGGITQSPKYLFRKEGQNVTLSCEQNLNHDAMYWYRQDPGQGLRLIYYSQIVNDFQKGDIAEGYSVSREKKESFPLTVTSAQKNPTAFYLCATNGGATYEQYFGPGTRLTVT.

This clonotype was counted between two and nine times. The V and J genes are TRBV19 and TRBJ1-1; D gene ambiguous. The germline V and J ends were trimmed by 5 bases and 8 bases, with 15 bases remaining between them. Germline V lookup: CDR1 LNHDA, CDR2 SQIVND (reference sequence). There are 13 residues in the CDR3. In DNA form, the CDR3 reads TGTGCCAGTAGTCCTTTGGCAAGGGAGGAAGCTTTCTTT. Protein product: CASSPLAREEAFF.

This clonotype was counted a few times. The chain recombines TRBV24-1 with TRBJ1-1, with 11 bases matching TRBD1. With 4 bases clipped from V and 6 bases from J, the junction kept 9 bases outside the gene matches. The germline CDR1 and CDR2 sequences are KGHDR and SFDVKD. This CDR3 has 16 residues. CDR3 bases: TGTGCCACCAGTGAAAGCCCGGGACAGGGGGGACCTGAAGCTTTCTTT. Its protein product is CATSESPGQGGPEAFF.

This clonotype was picked up many times. V and J are TRBV4-3 and TRBJ1-2; maybe TRBD1 (5 bases). CDR1 LGHNA and CDR2 YSLEER come from the germline V gene. CDR3 length: 15 residues. Trimming pared 0 bases from V and 1 base from J, leaving 9 bases between. The CDR3 loop reads CASSQDQGHNYGYTF. In DNA form, the CDR3 reads TGCGCCAGCAGCCAAGATCAGGGCCATAACTATGGCTACACCTTC.

This clonotype came up a few times. The V gene is TRBV7-9, the J gene TRBJ2-1; 10 bases agree with TRBD2. The ends lost 5 bases at V and 2 bases at J; junction bases unmatched: 3. The germline CDR1 and CDR2 sequences are SEHNR and FQNEAQ (reference sequence). The CDR3 runs to 15 residues. The DNA of the CDR3 is TGTGCCAGCAGCCAGCGGGGGGGCACCTACAATGAGCAGTTCTTC. This gives the protein CASSQRGGTYNEQFF.

Only a few counts were recorded for this clonotype. This chain links TRBV6-2 or TRBV6-3 with TRBJ2-3; perhaps TRBD1 as D (7 bases). The CDR3 spans 16 residues. Germline V lookup: CDR1 MNHEY, CDR2 SVGEGT. Trimming cost V 0 bases and J 1 base, with 11 bases left between them. The CDR3: CASSYSRRGRTDTQYF. CDR3 nucleotides: TGTGCCAGCAGTTACTCGAGGAGGGGGCGCACAGATACGCAGTATTTT.

This clonotype was observed a few times. The CDR3 DNA sequence: TGCAGCGTTTGGAAGGGTGGGGACTATGGCTACACCTTC. Translation gives CSVWKGGDYGYTF. The J gene is TRBJ1-2, the V gene TRBV29-1; no clear D gene. The CDR3 is 13 amino acids. Germline CDR1 reads SQVTM; CDR2 reads ANQGSEA. Trimming cost V 5 bases and J 3 bases, with 13 bases left between them.

This clonotype has at least ten counts. The chain uses TRBV7-2 and TRBJ1-2; no definite D call. V was pared by 4 bases and J by 5 bases, with 8 bases between. This CDR3 spans 12 amino acids. CDR1 SGHTA and CDR2 FQGNSA come from the germline V gene. The CDR3 bases are TGTGCCAGCAGCTCGGGTTCTTATGGCTACACCTTC. Residues: CASSSGSYGYTF.

This clonotype was seen at least ten times. The rearrangement links TRBV12-3 or TRBV12-4 to TRBJ1-5; no reliable D call. Trimming stripped 4 bases from V and 5 bases from J, with 9 bases between. The CDR3 runs 13 residues. The CDR3 is CASSSQRDQPQHF. Here the CDR3 DNA reads TGTGCCAGCAGTTCCCAACGTGATCAGCCCCAGCATTTT.

CDR3: CASSQEGRGTEAFF. CDR3 nucleotides: TGTGCCAGCAGCCAAGAGGGTCGCGGGACTGAAGCTTTCTTT. This chain uses TRBV3-1 with TRBJ1-1; D gene unclear. The V and J ends lost 0 bases and 5 bases respectively, with 10 bases between them. Per the germline V gene, CDR1 is LGHDT and CDR2 is YNNKEL (reference sequence). The CDR3 sequence is 14 residues long.

This clonotype was observed once. The chain joins TRBV5-4 to TRBJ2-7; 8 nucleotides align to TRBD1. The CDR3 length is 15 residues. Per the germline V gene, CDR1 is SGHNT and CDR2 is YYREEE (reference sequence). With 5 bases clipped from V and 3 bases from J, the junction kept 10 bases outside the gene matches. The CDR3 region is CASSPTGGRIYEQYF. CDR3 bases: TGTGCCAGCAGTCCAACAGGGGGGCGAATCTACGAGCAGTACTTC.

There are a few counts of this clonotype. The CDR3 nucleotides are TGTGCCAGCAGCCCAGGGGGGCGTCGGGAAATTGAGCAGTTCTTC. Protein product: CASSPGGRREIEQFF. The chain joins TRBV6-1 to TRBJ2-1; tentatively, D is TRBD1 (7 bases). The CDR3 consists of 15 residues. The V end lost 6 bases, the J end lost 9 bases, and 21 bases lay between the germline ends. The germline V gene encodes CDR1 MNHNS and CDR2 SASEGT.

The gene calls are TRBV18 and TRBJ2-7; 9 positions agree with TRBD1. The CDR3 runs 15 residues. The V and J ends lost 6 bases and 3 bases, in that order; junction bases with no gene match: 9. Germline V gene sequence: CDR1 KGHSH, CDR2 LQKENI. CDR3 DNA sequence: TGTGCCAGCTCCCCGTCGGGACAGGGTCTCTACGAGCAGTACTTC. Amino acid sequence: CASSPSGQGLYEQYF.

The chain uses TRBV7-2 and TRBJ1-4, with D tentatively TRBD1 (6 bases). The CDR3 is made up of 15 amino acids. CDR1 and CDR2 from the germline V gene are SGHTA and FQGNSA. V was pared by 1 base and J by 10 bases, with 16 bases between. The CDR3 nucleotides are TGTGCCAGCAGCTTAGAGGGGGTTCCGGTGAGAAAACTGTTTTTT. It codes for CASSLEGVPVRKLFF.

This clonotype occurred a few times. This rearrangement joins TRBV29-1 to TRBJ2-2; D unresolved. With 5 bases removed from V and 6 bases from J, the gap between germline ends came to 4 bases. This CDR3 has 10 residues. Germline V gives CDR1 SQVTM, CDR2 ANQGSEA. The DNA of the CDR3 is TGCAGCGTTTTCTCCGGGGAGCTGTTTTTT. It specifies CSVFSGELFF.

The chain uses TRBV6-1 and TRBJ2-7; 10 bases fit TRBD1. The CDR3 is 18 residues long. The germline V gene encodes CDR1 MNHNS and CDR2 SASEGT. With V trimmed by 6 bases and J by 1 base, 15 bases remained unmatched. This CDR3 is CASRVPRDRDRGSYEQYV. The DNA for the CDR3 is TGTGCCAGCAGGGTCCCCCGGGACCGGGACAGGGGTTCCTACGAGCAGTACGTC.

This clonotype was counted ten times or more. This chain connects TRBV18 to TRBJ1-1, with TRBD1 matching 7 bases. CDR1 and CDR2 (germline): KGHSH, LQKENI. The CDR3 is 14 amino acids. V lost 6 bases to trimming and J lost 5 bases; unmatched junction nucleotides: 9. The CDR3 region has the DNA TGTGCCAGCTCGCAGGGGGAGGGTTGGACTGAAGCTTTCTTT. It specifies CASSQGEGWTEAFF.

This clonotype was seen repeatedly, ten times or more. The J gene is TRBJ2-1, the V gene TRBV7-2, with D possibly TRBD2 on 6 matching bases. CDR3 length: 14 residues. Germline CDR1 reads SGHTA; CDR2 reads FQGNSA. Trimming took 5 bases from V and 4 from J, leaving 12 bases between them. Here the CDR3 reads CASSPRGTYNEQFF. The CDR3 DNA reads TGTGCCAGCAGCCCCCGGGGGACTTACAATGAGCAGTTCTTC.

This clonotype was counted a few times. J is TRBJ1-6 and V is TRBV4-1; D gene ambiguous. The CDR3 has 13 amino acids. Germline CDR1 reads MGHRA; CDR2 reads YSYEKL. V gave up 1 base and J gave up 9 bases, with 7 bases separating them. CDR3 in DNA: TGCGCCAGCAGCCAAGCGGGTGGTTCACCCCTCCACTTT. Its translation: CASSQAGGSPLHF.

This sequence joins TRBV4-1 and TRBJ2-7; D is uncertain. This CDR3 has 15 residues. V was clipped by 0 bases and J by 2 bases, with 11 bases between them. The germline V gene encodes CDR1 MGHRA and CDR2 YSYEKL. CDR3 DNA sequence: TGCGCCAGCAGCCAAGATCTTCACTCCACCTACGAGCAGTACTTC. This gives the protein CASSQDLHSTYEQYF.

This clonotype was seen at least ten times. The rearrangement joins TRBV24-1 to TRBJ2-3; the D is unclear. Trimming stripped 3 bases from V and 2 bases from J, with 14 bases between. The CDR3 extends over 16 amino acids. The V gene's germline CDR1 is KGHDR and CDR2 SFDVKD. CDR3 sequence: CATSDRWSKYTDTQYF. In nucleotides, the CDR3 is TGTGCCACCAGTGATAGGTGGTCGAAGTACACAGATACGCAGTATTTT.

This clonotype came up a few times. The CDR3 DNA reads TGTGCCAGCAGCGTAGAAGTCCCGGACAGGGTCACGGGGGTTAATCAGCCCCAGCATTTT. Amino acids: CASSVEVPDRVTGVNQPQHF. V and J are TRBV9 and TRBJ1-5, with 8 nucleotides matching TRBD1. V lost 0 bases, J lost 4 bases, and 18 bases stayed unmatched. The CDR3 length is 20 residues. Germline V gene data show CDR1 as SGDLS and CDR2 as YYNGEE.

The CDR3 loop reads CASSKAATANTGELFF. CDR3 bases: TGTGCCAGCAGCAAAGCGGCAACAGCGAACACCGGGGAGCTGTTTTTT. This chain uses TRBV7-2 with TRBJ2-2; possible D gene TRBD2, 5 bases. Between the trimmed V and J ends, which lost 5 bases and 0 bases, there was a span of 13 bases. The length of the CDR3 is 16 residues. Looked up from germline, CDR1 is SGHTA and CDR2 is FQGNSA.

V and J are TRBV18 and TRBJ2-1; 10 bases line up with TRBD2. This CDR3 is 15 amino acids long. Germline CDR1 reads KGHSH; CDR2 reads LQKENI. Trimming took 2 bases from V and 5 from J; bases not matched to a gene: 3. CDR3 in DNA: TGTGCCAGCTCACCAATCGGACTAGCGGACAATGAGCAGTTCTTC. Protein: CASSPIGLADNEQFF.

This chain uses TRBV4-1 with TRBJ1-1, with D uncertain. V dropped 1 base and J dropped 1 base, with 7 bases sitting between them. CDR1 MGHRA and CDR2 YSYEKL come from the germline V gene. The CDR3 length is 14 residues. The CDR3 DNA reads as TGCGCCAGCAGCCAAGGTATCGGGAACACTGAAGCTTTCTTT. Its protein is CASSQGIGNTEAFF.

V and J are TRBV7-9 and TRBJ2-2; D is ambiguous. The germline CDR1 and CDR2 sequences are SEHNR and FQNEAQ (reference sequence). This CDR3 contains 14 residues. Between the trimmed V and J ends, which lost 6 bases and 1 base, there was a span of 9 bases. Here the CDR3 reads CASRAVLNTGELFF. CDR3 nucleotides: TGTGCCAGCAGAGCCGTCCTGAACACCGGGGAGCTGTTTTTT.

This clonotype was seen ten or more times. One junction end does not reproduce the germline sequence, and a read error may be involved. The chain uses TRBV7-2 and TRBJ2-3; the D gene is possibly TRBD2 (5 bases). Per germline, CDR1 SGHTA and CDR2 FQGNSA. The CDR3 loop spans 12 amino acids. The CDR3: CASSIATDTQYF. In nucleotides, the CDR3 is TGTGCCAGCAGCATAGCGACAGATACGCAGTATTTT.

This sequence joins TRBV6-4 and TRBJ2-3, with D possibly matching TRBD2 (6 bases). The CDR3 has 16 amino acids. Trimming pared 1 base from V and 0 bases from J, leaving 11 bases between. Germline V gene lookup returns CDR1 MRHNA and CDR2 SNTAGT. The CDR3 loop is CASSDYGGASTDTQYF. For the CDR3, the DNA is TGTGCCAGCAGTGACTACGGCGGGGCTAGCACAGATACGCAGTATTTT.

V usage is TRBV29-1 and J usage is TRBJ1-5; D is possibly TRBD1 (5 bases). The V and J ends lost 7 bases and 4 bases respectively, with 11 bases between them. CDR3 length: 12 residues. CDR1 SQVTM and CDR2 ANQGSEA come from the germline V gene. CDR3 bases: TGCAGCGCAGGGTCCGAAAATCAGCCCCAGCATTTT. This gives the protein CSAGSENQPQHF.

This clonotype came up a few times. The chain links TRBV7-2 to TRBJ2-4; D remains unclear. The length of the CDR3 is 13 residues. Trimming removed 6 bases at V and 0 bases at J, with 6 bases between. Looked up from germline, CDR1 is SGHTA and CDR2 is FQGNSA. The CDR3 bases are TGTGCCAGCAGTGGTAGAGCCAAAAACATTCAGTACTTC. It specifies CASSGRAKNIQYF.

V gene TRBV6-1 combines with J gene TRBJ2-7, with TRBD1 matching over 10 bases. This CDR3 has 16 amino acids. CDR1 and CDR2 from the germline V gene are MNHNS and SASEGT. V shed 5 bases, J shed 2 bases, and the junction held 9 bases outside the gene matches. CDR3 amino acids: CASSRRPGQGTYEQYF. The CDR3 nucleotides read TGTGCCAGCAGTAGACGCCCGGGACAGGGGACCTACGAGCAGTACTTC.